This entry describes one T cell receptor (beta chain). Its antigen is not yet known. Base qualities are not recorded, but no much larger clone differs from it by a single base. The instrument given in TCRdb is Illumina HiSeq 1500. The raw public data were reprocessed by TCRdb itself: fastp quality trimming at Q25, MiXCR clonotype calling, in-frame beta chains only. One record per CDR3 amino acid sequence lists the most common genes and DNA. This sample is represented by 600,000 to 800,000 distinct CDR3 sequences; less than 25% of them were singletons. 8% of the sample is taken by the ten largest. From the germline V gene, CDR1 is MNHEY and CDR2 is SVGEGT. Relative to germline, V is 2 bases shorter and J is 5 bases shorter, with 16 bases between their ends. The CDR3 numbers 15 residues from cysteine through valine. Of all the DNA, just the CDR3 is kept, 45 bases in frame from base 1. This entry is derived from a study of T cell repertoires in cytomegalovirus infection (dated by TCRdb to 2018 to 2020). About the study as a whole: Because public TCR beta signatures pointed to carriage of CMV infection together with the matching HLA type, the HLA type of each donor mattered for the analysis.

The investigation overall reported the following: The ex vivo response was dominated by HLA-C-restricted CMV-specific TCR beta clonotypes, which also provided the single most frequent clonotype in two of eight donors. Cumulative frequency of public TCR beta family members discriminated carriers of CMV infection plus the relevant HLA type in this cohort and an independent approximately 340-donor cohort.

Sequencing input: CD8+ T cells from PBMCs. This clonotype originated in a human donor in good health (CMV status not recorded). Some clones in this sample may be carry-over from other donors' samples. The chain couples TRBV6-2 or TRBV6-3 to TRBJ2-7, and the D gene may be TRBD1, 5 bases matching. The CDR3 has the sequence CASSYRSRGSDEQYV. The nucleotides read TGTGCCAGCAGTTACCGGTCAAGGGGAAGCGACGAGCAGTACGTC.